Listed below are T cell receptor beta chains from one sample, sequenced in a study of Graves' ophthalmopathy and Graves' hyperthyroidism. TCRdb recomputed calls from the multiplex PCR reads with MiXCR, one row per CDR3 protein. The table has around 1,000,000 distinct CDR3 sequences, about two fifths seen once. Sequenced: peripheral blood or thyroid tissue (not recorded which). All receptors derive from an adult man with Graves' hyperthyroidism. CDR3s include the opening cysteine and the closing phenylalanine or tryptophan. D genes are given only for firm matches. Only part of the rows carry a size: once, few, many, or a class if the clone is expanded.

D	size	V	length	J	DNA	CDR3
-	-	TRBV25-1	10	TRBJ1-2	TGTGCCTTCAGGGAATCTGGCTACACCTTC	CAFRESGYTF
-	-	TRBV12-3/TRBV12-4	14	TRBJ2-5	TGTGCCAGCAGTCCGGCACAACAGCTTGGGACCCAGTACTTC	CASSPAQQLGTQYF
-	-	TRBV10-2	16	TRBJ1-2	TGTGCCAGCTCACGCCCACCCGGGACACTAAATTATGGCTACACCTTC	CASSRPPGTLNYGYTF
-	-	TRBV19	14	TRBJ1-5	TGTGCCAGTAGTATGAGGGGAGCAGGAGGGCCCCAGCATTTT	CASSMRGAGGPQHF
-	-	TRBV24-1	14	TRBJ2-5	TGTGCCACCAGTGACCCGGGGCATTTGGAGACCCAGTACTTC	CATSDPGHLETQYF
-	once	TRBV7-9	14	TRBJ1-2	TGTGCCAGCAGCTTTCTCTCCCGCAATTCTCGAGGATTCTTC	CASSFLSRNSRGFF
-	many	TRBV7-9	13	TRBJ1-1	TGTGCCAGCAGACAGTCCCCCAACACTGAAGCTTTCTTT	CASRQSPNTEAFF
-	many	TRBV6-6	16	TRBJ1-5	TGTGCCAGCAGTGAAGACTGGGGGATTAGCAATCAGCCCCAGCATTTT	CASSEDWGISNQPQHF
TRBD1	many	TRBV5-6	16	TRBJ2-6	TGTGCCAGCAGCATCGACAGGGGGACTGGGGCCAACGTCCTGACTTTC	CASSIDRGTGANVLTF
-	-	TRBV7-3	18	TRBJ1-5	TGTGCCAGCAGCACCCACCGGGTTCCCAAGCTTCTAAATCAGCCCCAGCATTTT	CASSTHRVPKLLNQPQHF
TRBD1	many	TRBV2	19	TRBJ2-2	TGTGCCAGCAGTATAGGTACCGGGACAGGGTATCGCAGCACCGGGGAGCTGTTTTTT	CASSIGTGTGYRSTGELFF
-	many	TRBV29-1	16	TRBJ2-2	TGCAGCGCATCACCGGGACAAGCCAGAAACACCGGGGAGCTGTTTTTT	CSASPGQARNTGELFF
TRBD1	many	TRBV7-8	15	TRBJ1-4	TGTGCCAGCACCATATCACAGGGGGCCAATGAAAAACTGTTTTTT	CASTISQGANEKLFF
-	many	TRBV20-1	14	TRBJ2-5	TGCAGTGCTAGGCTGGGGTTCGGTCGCGAGACCCAGTACTTC	CSARLGFGRETQYF
TRBD1	-	TRBV9	15	TRBJ2-2	TGTGCCAGCAGCGACCGGGACAGGGCCACCGGGGAGCTGTTTTTT	CASSDRDRATGELFF
-	many	TRBV29-1	13	TRBJ2-7	TGCAGCTCGAAGACGACAGGCTCCTACGAGCAGTACTTC	CSSKTTGSYEQYF
TRBD1	-	TRBV10-2	15	TRBJ2-5	TGCGCCAGCAGTGGAACGACAGGGCTGGGGCCCCGGCGGTACTTC	CASSGTTGLGPRRYF
-	few	TRBV6-1	17	TRBJ2-7	TGTGCCAGCAGTGAGGCGTTTAGGGGCCGTAGCTCCTACGAGCAGTACTTC	CASSEAFRGRSSYEQYF
-	many	TRBV10-3	13	TRBJ1-1	TGTGCCATCAGTGAGTCCCCCAGCACTGAAGCTTTCTTT	CAISESPSTEAFF
-	once	TRBV29-1	15	TRBJ2-7	TGCAGCGTTGCGTCGGGCAGGGGAGGACAGCCCCAGCAGTACTTC	CSVASGRGGQPQQYF
-	many	TRBV7-8	19	TRBJ2-7	TGTGCCAGCAGCTTCACAACAACAGGGTATCCACTCCAAGCCTACGAGCAGTACTTC	CASSFTTTGYPLQAYEQYF
TRBD1	-	TRBV6-6	15	TRBJ2-2	TGTGCCAGCATTAGAGGGGGCGGGCACACCGGGGAGCTGTTTTTT	CASIRGGGHTGELFF
-	many	TRBV13	14	TRBJ2-5	TGTGCCACCAGCAGGTGGGGTTACCAAGAGACCCAGTACTTC	CATSRWGYQETQYF
-	many	TRBV29-1	13	TRBJ1-3	TGCAGCGTTGGGGGGGCGCGGGGAAACACCATATATTTT	CSVGGARGNTIYF